This TCR beta chain was sequenced during a study of tumor-infiltrating lymphocytes in primary liver carcinoma. The source of the blood RNA was unsorted whole blood, and germline DNA was extracted as well. V gave up 1 base and J gave up 0 bases, with 12 bases separating them. CDR3 length: 15 residues. The V gene's germline CDR1 is SQVTM and CDR2 ANQGSEA. Study results and caveats: Tumor top-250-clone fraction significantly exceeded that of blood (p = 0.039). Tumor-adjacent and tumor-blood pairs shared less of their repertoires than tumor region pairs shared.

This clonotype has ten or more counts. What it recognizes is unknown. The template, 450 to 650 ng total RNA, yielded TCR beta cDNA made with a constant-region primer. Slightly modified ARM-PCR served as the procedure for the TCR beta libraries. These libraries came from three rounds of nested multiplex PCR. The first two PCR rounds used TRBV1-TRBV30 forward primers with a C-beta reverse primer, about 10 cycles each. TCRdb re-analysed the multiplex PCR reads in MiXCR, keeping a single row per CDR3 protein. The sample has 330,000 or so distinct CDR3 sequences; almost 65% are singletons. What was sequenced was peripheral blood. The chain joins TRBV29-1 to TRBJ1-1; tentatively, D is TRBD1 (5 bases). This clonotype was obtained from a man between 40 and 49 years old with primary liver carcinoma and hepatitis B virus infection. The CDR3 nucleotides are TGCAGCGTTGAAGTCAGGGTGCGGATGAACACTGAAGCTTTCTTT. Translation: CSVEVRVRMNTEAFF.